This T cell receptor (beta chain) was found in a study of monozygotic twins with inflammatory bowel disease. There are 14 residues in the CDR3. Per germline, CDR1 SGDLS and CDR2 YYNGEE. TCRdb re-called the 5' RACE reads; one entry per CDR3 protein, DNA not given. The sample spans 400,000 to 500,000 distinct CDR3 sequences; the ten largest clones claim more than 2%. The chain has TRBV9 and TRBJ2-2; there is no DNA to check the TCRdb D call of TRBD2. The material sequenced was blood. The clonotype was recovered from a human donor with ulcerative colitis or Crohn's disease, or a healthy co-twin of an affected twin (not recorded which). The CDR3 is CASISPINTGELFF.